A single sample gave rise to the 17 T cell receptor beta chains below, sequenced in a study of blood T cell repertoires in COVID-19. Clones were sequenced by immunoSEQ multiplex PCR, and TCRdb holds only the in-frame ones, with some missing. Among about 85,000 clones, about 92% were seen once, and the ten largest hold about 2.3%. Sequencing was performed on peripheral blood. These receptors were taken from a man aged 45 to 65 with acute or convalescent COVID-19.

This sequence joins TRBV7-2 and TRBJ1-5, with 8 nucleotides matching TRBD1. Looked up from germline, CDR1 is SGHTA and CDR2 is FQGNSA. The junction had 3 bases not matched to a gene; V was cut back by 4 bases and J by 4 bases. The CDR3 length is 14 residues. CDR3 protein: CASSSRTGNQPQHF. CDR3 DNA: TGTGCCAGCAGCTCCCGGACAGGGAATCAGCCCCAGCATTTT.

J is TRBJ2-3 and V is TRBV4-1; 9 bases line up with TRBD2. The CDR3 totals 18 residues. The germline V gene encodes CDR1 MGHRA and CDR2 YSYEKL. With 0 bases clipped from V and 3 bases from J, the junction kept 10 bases outside the gene matches. The CDR3 DNA reads as TGCGCCAGCAGCCAAGAGAGTAGCGGGAGAAGAAAGACAGATACGCAGTATTTT. This translates into CASSQESSGRRKTDTQYF.

This clone was found a few times. V gene TRBV7-8 combines with J gene TRBJ1-1; 8 nucleotides agree with TRBD1. Germline trimming cut 1 base from V and 6 bases from J; bases unmatched to any gene: 4. Germline values: CDR1 SGHVS, CDR2 FQNEAQ. The CDR3 is 14 amino acids. CDR3: CASSLGDRRPEAFF. The CDR3 DNA is TGTGCCAGCAGCTTAGGGGACAGGCGCCCTGAAGCTTTCTTT.

The chain joins TRBV18 to TRBJ1-1; maybe TRBD1 (5 bases). The CDR3 contains 15 residues. Per the germline V gene, CDR1 is KGHSH and CDR2 is LQKENI. V was pared by 3 bases and J by 0 bases, with 11 bases between. The CDR3 loop is CASSPPIGVNTEAFF. CDR3 sequence (DNA): TGTGCCAGCTCACCCCCAATAGGGGTGAACACTGAAGCTTTCTTT.

This clone was detected only once. This chain uses TRBV12-3 or TRBV12-4 with TRBJ1-1; D is unclear. This CDR3 spans 13 amino acids. The V gene lost 2 bases and the J gene lost 2 bases, with 6 bases spanning the gap. The CDR3 DNA follows: TGTGCCAGCAGTTTAACTGATAACACTGAAGCTTTCTTT. It encodes CASSLTDNTEAFF.

This sequence joins TRBV14 and TRBJ2-3; possible D gene TRBD2, 6 bases. Germline-derived CDR1 and CDR2 are SGHDN and FVKESK. Trimming left V 4 bases short and J 2 bases short, with 16 bases between. CDR3 size: 16 residues. The CDR3 sequence: CASSPAASEDTDTQYF. In nucleotides, the CDR3 is TGTGCCAGCAGCCCGGCGGCTAGCGAAGACACAGATACGCAGTATTTT.

The gene calls are TRBV2 and TRBJ2-1; 7 bases fit TRBD2. Germline V CDR1 and CDR2: SNHLY, FYNNEI. With 8 bases clipped from V and 12 bases from J, the junction kept 10 bases outside the gene matches. The CDR3 sequence is 12 residues long. CDR3 nucleotide sequence: TGTGCCAGCGGCCTCAAACCGGGAGGGCAGTTCTTC. This gives the protein CASGLKPGGQFF.

This sequence joins TRBV2 and TRBJ1-2, with a tentative D call TRBD1 (5 bases). The ends were cut back, 9 bases at V and 4 bases at J, with 12 bases in the middle. The CDR3 is 12 amino acids. CDR1 is SNHLY, CDR2 FYNNEI, per germline. The CDR3 sequence: CASGGSTYGYTF. CDR3 nucleotides: TGTGCCAGTGGGGGGAGCACCTATGGCTACACCTTC.

The chain carries TRBV29-1 and TRBJ1-5; D unclear. The CDR3 runs 13 residues. Germline CDR1 is SQVTM and CDR2 is ANQGSEA. The V end was cut by 7 bases, the J end by 5 bases, with 15 bases between. CDR3 DNA sequence: TGCAGCGCCGCCACCTCGAGGGATCAGCCCCAGCATTTT. Translation: CSAATSRDQPQHF.

V and J are TRBV5-1 and TRBJ2-3; D perhaps matches TRBD1 (5 bases). This CDR3 region has 13 residues. The ends were cut back, 0 bases at V and 11 bases at J, with 13 bases in the middle. Germline values: CDR1 SGHRS, CDR2 YFSETQ. The CDR3 coding sequence is TGCGCCAGCAGCTTGGAGGGGCCGAATGTGCAGTATTTT. Translation gives CASSLEGPNVQYF.

The genes are TRBV5-6 and TRBJ2-2; 9 nucleotides align to TRBD2. V dropped 2 bases and J dropped 2; count of bases not matched to a gene: 4. The V gene's germline CDR1 is SGHDT and CDR2 YYEEEE. The length of the CDR3 is 16 residues. In DNA, the CDR3 is TGTGCCAGCAGCTTTCTGCGGGAGGGCAACACCGGGGAGCTGTTTTTT. Protein product: CASSFLREGNTGELFF.

The rearrangement links TRBV27 to TRBJ1-1, with 7 bases aligning to TRBD1. The CDR3 is 13 amino acids. Trimming took 4 bases from V and 7 from J; bases not matched to a gene: 6. Germline V CDR1 and CDR2: MNHEY, SMNVEV (reference sequence). Here the CDR3 reads CASSSLGQNEAFF. The CDR3, as DNA: TGTGCCAGCAGTTCCCTGGGACAGAATGAAGCTTTCTTT.

The chain uses TRBV25-1 and TRBJ1-6; tentative D call: TRBD1 (6 bases). Germline CDR1 reads MGHDK; CDR2 reads SYGVNS. V lost 2 bases and J lost 10, with 12 bases in between. This CDR3 comprises 14 residues. DNA for the CDR3: TGTGCCAGCAGTGAAAAAACAGGGCAATCACCCCTCCACTTT. It is translated as CASSEKTGQSPLHF. The entire variable domain, with the rest obtained from reference TRBV25-1 and TRBJ1-6, is as follows: EADIYQTPRYLVIGTGKKITLECSQTMGHDKMYWYQQDPGMELHLIHYSYGVNSTEKGDLSSESTVSRIRTEHFPLTLESARPSHTSQYLCASSEKTGQSPLHFGNGTRLTVT.

This sequence joins TRBV7-6 and TRBJ1-5; maybe TRBD1 (5 bases). V lost 1 base to trimming and J lost 6 bases, with 13 bases between them. CDR1 and CDR2 (germline): SGHVS, FNYEAQ. This CDR3 is built from 15 residues. The CDR3 is CASSLEEGFSQPQHF. The CDR3 DNA follows: TGTGCCAGCAGCTTAGAGGAGGGGTTCAGTCAGCCCCAGCATTTT.

The chain is built from TRBV19 and TRBJ2-7, with 9 bases matching TRBD2. Germline values: CDR1 LNHDA, CDR2 SQIVND (reference sequence). J was trimmed by 0 bases and V by 7 bases; bases with no gene match: 4. The CDR3 is 14 amino acids. The DNA for the CDR3 is TGTGCCAGTAAGGTAGCGGGAGCCTCCTACGAGCAGTACTTC. Protein: CASKVAGASYEQYF.

The rearrangement links TRBV6-1 to TRBJ1-5; D not resolved. This CDR3 has 17 amino acids. From germline, CDR1 is MNHNS and CDR2 SASEGT. Between the trimmed V and J ends, which lost 1 base and 0 bases, there was a span of 13 bases. The CDR3 protein is CASSEELIQYSNQPQHF. The CDR3, as DNA: TGTGCCAGCAGTGAAGAACTGATCCAATATAGCAATCAGCCCCAGCATTTT.

The chain combines TRBV4-3 with TRBJ1-2; the D gene is possibly TRBD1 (6 bases). Germline V CDR1 and CDR2: LGHNA, YSLEER. This CDR3 spans 13 amino acids. Trimming pared 0 bases from V and 6 bases from J, leaving 8 bases between. The CDR3 reads CASSQDPGDGYTF. In DNA, the CDR3 is TGCGCCAGCAGCCAAGACCCAGGGGATGGCTACACCTTC.